These 27 T cell receptor beta chains were sequenced from one sample in a study of CD8 T cells in Susac syndrome. Reverse transcription of about 0.5 to 1 ug RNA used random hexamers. MiXCR, run by TCRdb on the immunoSEQ multiplex PCR reads, gives a single entry per CDR3 protein. The sample comprises approximately 230,000 distinct CDR3 sequences, around 93% of which are singletons, and approximately 0.072% rests with the top ten. The sequencing input was CD4+ T cells from PBMCs. The origin of the receptors is a human donor with multiple sclerosis.

The genes are TRBV29-1 and TRBJ1-2; 9 nucleotides align to TRBD1. The CDR3 extends over 13 amino acids. The V gene end was trimmed by 7 bases and the J gene end by 8 bases; junction bases not matched to a gene: 11. Per the germline V gene, CDR1 is SQVTM and CDR2 is ANQGSEA. The CDR3 is CSGDSGQGGGYTF. The CDR3 nucleotides read TGCAGCGGCGACTCGGGACAGGGTGGGGGCTACACCTTC.

This chain connects TRBV9 to TRBJ2-7; D not certain. Between the trimmed V and J ends, which lost 4 bases and 5 bases, there was a span of 10 bases. CDR3 length: 12 residues. Germline V gene data show CDR1 as SGDLS and CDR2 as YYNGEE. CDR3 residues: CASSFREDEQYF. The CDR3 DNA reads TGTGCCAGCAGCTTCAGAGAGGACGAGCAGTACTTC.

The chain links TRBV29-1 to TRBJ1-2, with TRBD1 matching 9 bases. Trimming removed 7 bases from V and 4 bases from J; junction bases left unmatched: 7. Germline CDR1 SQVTM, CDR2 ANQGSEA. The CDR3 is 13 amino acids. DNA for the CDR3: TGCAGCGCTGGGACAGGGCTGGGCTATGGCTACACCTTC. Translation gives CSAGTGLGYGYTF.

The chain carries TRBV18 and TRBJ2-7, with 7 bases lining up with TRBD1. V gave up 5 bases and J gave up 3 bases; unmatched junction bases: 4. CDR1 is KGHSH and CDR2 is LQKENI in the germline V gene. The CDR3 runs to 13 residues. CDR3 sequence reads: CASSSRQGYEQYF. CDR3 DNA: TGTGCCAGCTCATCCCGACAGGGCTACGAGCAGTACTTC.

The chain couples TRBV11-2 to TRBJ2-1; D uncertain. Germline V CDR1 and CDR2: SGHAT, FQNNGV. The V end lost 1 base, the J end lost 5 bases, and 12 bases lay between the germline ends. The CDR3 is made up of 15 amino acids. DNA for the CDR3: TGTGCCAGCAGCTTAGGGAGACGCAACAACAATGAGCAGTTCTTC. As protein: CASSLGRRNNNEQFF.

This clonotype has only one observation. The chain carries TRBV11-2 and TRBJ2-5; the D is unclear. V gave up 5 bases and J gave up 5 bases, with 15 bases separating them. This CDR3 is built from 14 residues. Per the germline V gene, CDR1 is SGHAT and CDR2 is FQNNGV. This CDR3 is CASSPSRIGETQYF. CDR3 DNA sequence: TGTGCCAGCAGCCCCTCTCGAATCGGGGAGACCCAGTACTTC.

The chain joins TRBV9 to TRBJ1-2; tentatively, D is TRBD1 (6 bases). From germline, CDR1 is SGDLS and CDR2 YYNGEE. This CDR3 comprises 13 residues. With 3 bases removed from V and 2 bases from J, the gap between germline ends came to 8 bases. The CDR3 nucleotides read TGTGCCAGCAGCGGCGACAGGAACTATGGCTACACCTTC. It yields the protein CASSGDRNYGYTF.

CDR3 region: CSAPGQGFSEAFF. In DNA form, the CDR3 reads TGCAGTGCCCCTGGACAGGGTTTCAGTGAAGCTTTCTTT. V is TRBV20-1 and J is TRBJ1-1; 8 positions agree with TRBD1. Germline CDR1 is DFQATT and CDR2 is SNEGSKA (reference sequence). The CDR3 totals 13 residues. V shed 6 bases, J shed 7 bases, and the junction held 10 bases outside the gene matches.

CDR3 sequence reads: CASSYSGSGRTDTQYF. The CDR3 region has the DNA TGTGCCAGCAGTTACTCGGGTAGCGGGAGAACAGATACGCAGTATTTT. The chain recombines TRBV6-5 with TRBJ2-3, with 9 bases matching TRBD2. After removal of 0 bases from V and 3 bases from J, the junction contained 4 bases not matched to a gene. Germline V CDR1 and CDR2: MNHEY, SVGAGI. The CDR3 is 16 amino acids.

The rearrangement links TRBV20-1 to TRBJ2-6; 7 bases match TRBD2. V lost 2 bases to trimming and J lost 1 base; unmatched junction nucleotides: 14. The CDR3 loop spans 19 amino acids. Germline V gives CDR1 DFQATT, CDR2 SNEGSKA (reference sequence). CDR3 bases: TGCAGTGCTAGAACTCTAGGGGCTAGCGGATATTCTGGGGCCAACGTCCTGACTTTC. Translating gives CSARTLGASGYSGANVLTF.

This chain uses TRBV19 with TRBJ1-1, with unresolved D. The germline V gene has CDR1 LNHDA and CDR2 SQIVND (reference sequence). This CDR3 spans 13 amino acids. V lost 7 bases and J 1 base, leaving 10 bases between the germline ends. This chain's CDR3 is CASTAQRNTEAFF. CDR3 nucleotides: TGTGCCAGTACAGCACAGAGGAACACTGAAGCTTTCTTT.

There are a few counts of this clonotype. The CDR3 loop reads CASSLEAYNNEQFF. CDR3 nucleotides: TGTGCCAGCAGCTTAGAGGCGTATAACAATGAGCAGTTCTTC. V and J are TRBV7-2 and TRBJ2-1; no definite D call. Deletions cut 1 base from V and 5 bases from J, with 9 bases between. CDR1 and CDR2 from the germline V gene are SGHTA and FQGNSA. CDR3 length: 14 amino acids.

The chain couples TRBV3-1 to TRBJ2-7, with TRBD2 identical over 9 bases. Germline V gene sequence: CDR1 LGHDT, CDR2 YNNKEL (reference sequence). The CDR3 runs 14 residues. J was trimmed by 5 bases and V by 6 bases; bases with no gene match: 8. CDR3 DNA sequence: TGTGCCAGCAGGGCGACAGCGGGGGGAGACGAGCAGTACTTC. Protein product: CASRATAGGDEQYF.

The J gene is TRBJ2-1, the V gene TRBV29-1; the D call may be TRBD1 or TRBD2 (5 bases each). V was shortened by 1 base and J by 14 bases, with 12 bases between the two germline ends. Germline CDR1 reads SQVTM; CDR2 reads ANQGSEA. This CDR3 is 11 amino acids long. CDR3 nucleotides: TGCAGCGTTGAAGGGGGGAACCGGGAGTTCTTC. This gives the protein CSVEGGNREFF.

The chain recombines TRBV9 with TRBJ1-1; 8 bases are shared with TRBD1. CDR1 and CDR2 from the germline V gene are SGDLS and YYNGEE. The ends lost 1 base at V and 5 bases at J; junction bases unmatched: 10. CDR3 size: 16 residues. In nucleotides, the CDR3 is TGTGCCAGCAGCGTAATCCCGGGGGGACAGGCAACTGAAGCTTTCTTT. It encodes CASSVIPGGQATEAFF.

The chain employs TRBV19 and TRBJ2-5; 8 bases are shared with TRBD1. Germline CDR1 and CDR2: LNHDA and SQIVND (reference sequence). Losses at the gene ends were 5 bases for V and 5 bases for J; bases not matched to a gene: 7. The CDR3 is 14 residues long. As DNA, the CDR3 is TGTGCCAGTAGTGAGCAGGGGGCTAGTGAGACCCAGTACTTC. Translation: CASSEQGASETQYF.

This chain connects TRBV5-4 to TRBJ2-2; D remains unclear. Trimming pared 0 bases from V and 4 bases from J, leaving 7 bases between. The CDR3 covers 14 residues. Germline values: CDR1 SGHNT, CDR2 YYREEE (reference sequence). In DNA form, the CDR3 reads TGTGCCAGCAGCTTGGGGTGGGCCACCGGGGAGCTGTTTTTT. As protein: CASSLGWATGELFF. Drawing the rest from reference TRBV5-4 and TRBJ2-2, the complete variable domain is ETGVTQSPTHLIKTRGQQVTLRCSSQSGHNTVSWYQQALGQGPQFIFQYYREEENGRGNFPPRFSGLQFPNYSSELNVNALELDDSALYLCASSLGWATGELFFGEGSRLTVL.

The chain couples TRBV13 to TRBJ2-7; D is perhaps TRBD2 (7 bases). This CDR3 has 15 residues. Trimming cost V 6 bases and J 0 bases, with 15 bases left between them. CDR1 is PRHDT, CDR2 FYEKMQ, per germline (reference sequence). The CDR3 sequence is CASRLTGGNSYEQYF. The CDR3 DNA reads TGTGCCAGCAGGTTAACGGGGGGCAACTCCTACGAGCAGTACTTC.

The chain is built from TRBV6-1 and TRBJ1-5, with TRBD1 as a possible D gene (5 bases). Germline V lookup: CDR1 MNHNS, CDR2 SASEGT. V lost 6 bases, J lost 8 bases, and 14 bases lay in between. CDR3 length equals 13 residues. The CDR3 is CASRQTVMEPQHF. The CDR3 region has the DNA TGTGCCAGCAGGCAGACAGTCATGGAGCCCCAGCATTTT.

The chain recombines TRBV4-1 with TRBJ2-2, with 8 bases that match TRBD2. V dropped 0 bases and J dropped 0; count of bases not matched to a gene: 6. CDR1 is MGHRA and CDR2 is YSYEKL in the germline V gene. This CDR3 contains 18 residues. In DNA, the CDR3 is TGCGCCAGCAGCCAAGAGGGCCTAGCGGGCCCGAACACCGGGGAGCTGTTTTTT. It codes for CASSQEGLAGPNTGELFF.

The chain links TRBV7-9 to TRBJ2-1; D unclear. Germline-derived CDR1 and CDR2 are SEHNR and FQNEAQ (reference sequence). Trimming pared 3 bases from V and 3 bases from J, leaving 6 bases between. CDR3 length: 13 residues. CDR3 bases: TGTGCCAGCAGCTTGTCAGTCTACAATGAGCAGTTCTTC. It specifies CASSLSVYNEQFF.

This chain connects TRBV6-5 to TRBJ2-4; D call uncertain. This CDR3 spans 15 amino acids. CDR1 is MNHEY and CDR2 is SVGAGI in the germline V gene. Trimming stripped 0 bases from V and 0 bases from J, with 6 bases between. This CDR3 is CASSYSNLAKNIQYF. The CDR3 nucleotides read TGTGCCAGCAGTTACTCGAACCTAGCCAAAAACATTCAGTACTTC.

The CDR3 loop reads CATSPPASGSYEQFF. In DNA, the CDR3 is TGTGCCACCAGCCCCCCCGCTAGCGGGAGTTATGAGCAGTTCTTC. This rearrangement joins TRBV15 to TRBJ2-1; 10 nucleotides agree with TRBD2. The CDR3 sequence is 15 residues long. Trimming cost V 5 bases and J 8 bases; bases outside gene matches: 9. The germline V gene encodes CDR1 LNHNV and CDR2 YYDKDF (reference sequence).

The chain employs TRBV28 and TRBJ2-1, with 9 positions matching TRBD1. The CDR3 sequence is 13 residues long. CDR1 is MDHEN, CDR2 SYDVKM, per germline. Unmatched junction bases numbered 9, after V lost 11 bases and J lost 7 bases. The CDR3 DNA is TGTGCCGTACAACAGGGGGCTCCGAATGAGCAGTTCTTC. This codes for CAVQQGAPNEQFF.

The chain recombines TRBV18 with TRBJ1-1; weak D call: TRBD1 (5 bases). Germline CDR1 reads KGHSH; CDR2 reads LQKENI. The CDR3 covers 15 residues. V lost 3 bases to trimming and J lost 5 bases, with 16 bases between them. CDR3 protein: CASSPLLMEGTEAFF. CDR3 in DNA: TGTGCCAGCTCACCTTTATTAATGGAGGGGACTGAAGCTTTCTTT.

The chain is built from TRBV5-1 and TRBJ1-1; 7 bases are shared with TRBD1. The CDR3 sequence is 14 residues long. V dropped 0 bases and J dropped 6; count of bases not matched to a gene: 5. CDR1 is SGHRS, CDR2 YFSETQ, per germline. Here the CDR3 reads CASSLEQGLPEAFF. CDR3 DNA sequence: TGCGCCAGCAGCTTGGAACAGGGGCTACCTGAAGCTTTCTTT.

V is TRBV24-1 and J is TRBJ2-3, with TRBD2 identical over 12 bases. The CDR3 spans 13 residues. Germline lookup yields CDR1 KGHDR and CDR2 SFDVKD. The V segment lost 10 bases and the J segment 3 bases; nucleotides outside the gene matches: 1. The CDR3 loop reads CATTSGSTDTQYF. The DNA for the CDR3 is TGTGCCACGACTAGCGGGAGTACAGATACGCAGTATTTT.